These 29 T cell receptor beta chains were all obtained from the same sample, sequenced in a study of TIL therapy for anti-PD-1-resistant metastatic lung cancer. Time point defined: pre-treatment sample, taken before nivolumab and TIL therapy. Most excised metastases sampled were pleural nodules or supraclavicular lymph nodes. Sequencing used immunoSEQ v3. TCRdb's table, derived via immunoSEQ multiplex PCR, lists solely in-frame clones and lacks some. The table includes around 5,000 clones, roughly 67% detected once. The sample in question was tumor tissue, obtained at baseline. All receptors derive from a man in his 70s with non-small cell lung cancer.

V is TRBV11-1 and J is TRBJ2-7; D is unresolved. In germline, CDR1 is SGHAT, CDR2 FQDESV (reference sequence). V gave up 1 base and J gave up 1 base, with 8 bases separating them. CDR3 length: 14 residues. The CDR3 spells CASSLGRQSYEQYF. As DNA, the CDR3 is TGTGCCAGCAGCTTAGGTCGGCAGTCCTACGAGCAGTACTTC.

This sequence joins TRBV28 and TRBJ1-2, with D perhaps TRBD1 (6 bases). There are 12 residues in the CDR3. V lost 5 bases and J 7 bases, leaving 11 bases between the germline ends. The germline gives CDR1 MDHEN, CDR2 SYDVKM. CDR3 sequence: CASSPTTGGYTF. CDR3 in DNA: TGTGCCAGCAGTCCCACGACAGGTGGCTACACCTTC.

This sequence joins TRBV30 and TRBJ1-2, with 8 nucleotides matching TRBD1. The CDR3 consists of 15 residues. V was pared by 0 bases and J by 8 bases, with 11 bases of the junction left unmatched. CDR1 is GTSNPN, CDR2 SVGIG, per germline (reference sequence). The CDR3 nucleotides are TGTGCCTGGAGTGTCCCTAAACAGGGGGTGCGAGGCTACACCTTC. Translated: CAWSVPKQGVRGYTF.

This chain connects TRBV6-6 to TRBJ2-2; 10 bases fit TRBD2. The V gene end was trimmed by 5 bases and the J gene end by 6 bases; junction bases not matched to a gene: 6. Germline CDR1 and CDR2: MNHNY and SVGAGI (reference sequence). The CDR3 extends over 15 amino acids. The CDR3 DNA is TGTGCCAGCAGTGTAGCGGGAGGAAAGTCCGGGGAGCTGTTTTTT. Protein: CASSVAGGKSGELFF.

The rearrangement joins TRBV9 to TRBJ2-5; D possibly corresponds to TRBD1 (6 bases). From germline, CDR1 is SGDLS and CDR2 YYNGEE. With 0 bases removed from V and 4 bases from J, the gap between germline ends came to 7 bases. This CDR3 has 13 amino acids. CDR3 protein: CASSVGTVETQYF. In DNA, the CDR3 is TGTGCCAGCAGCGTAGGGACAGTAGAGACCCAGTACTTC. Full variable domain (rest looked up from reference TRBV9 and TRBJ2-5): DSGVTQTPKHLITATGQRVTLRCSPRSGDLSVYWYQQSLDQGLQFLIQYYNGEERAKGNILERFSAQQFPDLHSELNLSSLELGDSALYFCASSVGTVETQYFGPGTRLLVL.

Here the CDR3 DNA reads TGCGCCAGCAGCTTGGCGGGCAGGGAGGTCGGTGAGCAGTTCTTC. This encodes CASSLAGREVGEQFF. V usage is TRBV5-1 and J usage is TRBJ2-1; possible D gene TRBD2, 6 bases. The V end lost 0 bases, the J end lost 9 bases, and 16 bases lay between the germline ends. The V gene's germline CDR1 is SGHRS and CDR2 YFSETQ. The CDR3 sequence is 15 residues long.

The chain combines TRBV27 with TRBJ1-1; a possible D gene is TRBD1 (6 bases). The germline V gene encodes CDR1 MNHEY and CDR2 SMNVEV (reference sequence). CDR3 length equals 17 residues. The germline V and J ends were trimmed by 4 bases and 4 bases, with 22 bases remaining between them. The CDR3 bases are TGTGCCAGCAGTTCCATATCAGGGGCCGCTAGAGGCACTGAAGCTTTCTTT. Residues: CASSSISGAARGTEAFF.

The chain carries TRBV19 and TRBJ2-2; 12 bases are shared with TRBD1. The CDR3 runs 15 residues. Per the germline V gene, CDR1 is LNHDA and CDR2 is SQIVND (reference sequence). Trimming removed 9 bases from V and 6 bases from J; junction bases left unmatched: 8. The DNA of the CDR3 is TGTGCCAGCACCGGGACAGGGGGCATATCCGGGGAGCTGTTTTTT. Its protein is CASTGTGGISGELFF.

V usage is TRBV5-8 and J usage is TRBJ2-1; a weak D match, TRBD2 (5 bases). Trimming shortened V by 3 bases and J by 10 bases, and 11 bases separated the two germline ends. There are 12 residues in the CDR3. The germline gives CDR1 SGHTS, CDR2 YDEGEE. The CDR3 sequence is CASSWTKREQFF. The CDR3 DNA is TGTGCCAGCAGCTGGACCAAGCGGGAGCAGTTCTTC.

The chain has TRBV6-1 and TRBJ2-3; D may match TRBD1 or TRBD2 (5 bases each). V was pared by 5 bases and J by 1 base, with 13 bases between. This CDR3 spans 15 amino acids. Germline V gene data show CDR1 as MNHNS and CDR2 as SASEGT. The CDR3 protein is CASSREGTGTDTQYF. CDR3 DNA sequence: TGTGCCAGCAGTCGTGAGGGGACGGGCACAGATACGCAGTATTTT.

A few counts support this clone. The chain joins TRBV5-4 to TRBJ1-1; no definite D call. The CDR3 spans 13 residues. Germline CDR1 SGHNT, CDR2 YYREEE (reference sequence). V lost 2 bases to trimming and J lost 1 base, with 6 bases between them. The CDR3 region is CASSFTENTEAFF. As DNA, the CDR3 is TGTGCCAGCAGCTTCACGGAGAACACTGAAGCTTTCTTT.

By share, this clone counts as large. The genes are TRBV5-6 and TRBJ2-1, with 7 bases aligning to TRBD2. Germline V lookup: CDR1 SGHDT, CDR2 YYEEEE. The CDR3 totals 17 residues. With V trimmed by 0 bases and J by 4 bases, 10 bases remained unmatched. The CDR3 DNA reads TGTGCCAGCAGCTTGGGCTGGGAGGGCCTAAGGTACAATGAGCAGTTCTTC. As protein: CASSLGWEGLRYNEQFF.

This clone appeared a few times. The CDR3 coding sequence is TGTGCCAGTAGTATAGGGGCAGGGAATCAGCCCCAGCATTTT. Translating it yields CASSIGAGNQPQHF. This sequence joins TRBV19 and TRBJ1-5; weak D call: TRBD1 (5 bases). V was pared by 1 base and J by 4 bases, with 8 bases between. This CDR3 has 14 residues. Germline CDR1 and CDR2: LNHDA and SQIVND (reference sequence). Based on the CDR3 plus reference TRBV19 and TRBJ1-5, the full variable domain is DGGITQSPKYLFRKEGQNVTLSCEQNLNHDAMYWYRQDPGQGLRLIYYSQIVNDFQKGDIAEGYSVSREKKESFPLTVTSAQKNPTAFYLCASSIGAGNQPQHFGDGTRLSIL.

CDR3 bases: TGTGCCAGCGGAGTGGGCTCTGGAAACACCATATATTTT. It is translated as CASGVGSGNTIYF. The V gene is TRBV6-6, the J gene TRBJ1-3, with D unclear. Germline CDR1 reads MNHNY; CDR2 reads SVGAGI (reference sequence). The CDR3 length is 13 residues. Between the trimmed V and J ends, which lost 8 bases and 0 bases, there was a span of 8 bases.

This chain uses TRBV5-4 with TRBJ2-7; 8 bases are a match to TRBD2. Trimming took 4 bases from V and 4 from J; bases not matched to a gene: 7. Germline V lookup: CDR1 SGHNT, CDR2 YYREEE (reference sequence). The CDR3 is made up of 14 amino acids. CDR3 amino acids: CASSQGLAGYEQYF. CDR3 nucleotides: TGTGCCAGCAGCCAAGGACTAGCCGGTTACGAGCAGTACTTC.

This clone was recorded a few times. The chain joins TRBV29-1 to TRBJ2-7, with 7 positions matching TRBD1. After removal of 4 bases from V and 3 bases from J, the junction contained 3 bases not matched to a gene. Germline CDR1 is SQVTM and CDR2 is ANQGSEA. The CDR3 spans 12 residues. Written as DNA, the CDR3 is TGCAGCGTTGGTAGGGACAGCTACGAGCAGTACTTC. It translates to CSVGRDSYEQYF.

The V and J genes are TRBV28 and TRBJ2-5; D is undetermined. In germline, CDR1 is MDHEN, CDR2 SYDVKM. Trimming pared 3 bases from V and 9 bases from J, leaving 11 bases between. The CDR3 consists of 12 residues. The CDR3 protein is CASSFIEVAQYF. The CDR3 bases are TGTGCCAGCAGTTTTATCGAGGTGGCCCAGTACTTC.

V is TRBV7-8 and J is TRBJ1-1; weak D call: TRBD1 (6 bases). V lost 3 bases to trimming and J lost 6 bases, with 17 bases between them. The CDR3 spans 15 residues. Germline V gene data show CDR1 as SGHVS and CDR2 as FQNEAQ. CDR3 bases: TGTGCCAGCAGCTTCAGGGGTAGGGGCCCGTCTGAAGCTTTCTTT. This codes for CASSFRGRGPSEAFF.

This chain links TRBV19 with TRBJ1-4; D unresolved. The CDR3 spans 15 residues. The germline gives CDR1 LNHDA, CDR2 SQIVND (reference sequence). Trimming stripped 2 bases from V and 7 bases from J, with 14 bases between. The CDR3 protein is CASSIFTPAGEKLFF. In DNA, the CDR3 is TGTGCCAGTAGTATATTCACCCCGGCGGGTGAAAAACTGTTTTTT.

The genes are TRBV28 and TRBJ1-5; TRBD1 agrees at 11 bases. The V segment lost 3 bases and the J segment 1 base; nucleotides outside the gene matches: 2. This CDR3 comprises 16 residues. Germline V gene lookup returns CDR1 MDHEN and CDR2 SYDVKM. The CDR3 sequence: CASSFRDRGSNQPQHF. The CDR3 region has the DNA TGTGCCAGCAGTTTCCGGGACAGGGGGAGCAATCAGCCCCAGCATTTT. Filled out from reference TRBV28 and TRBJ1-5, the complete variable domain reads DVKVTQSSRYLVKRTGEKVFLECVQDMDHENMFWYRQDPGLGLRLIYFSYDVKMKEKGDIPEGYSVSREKKERFSLILESASTNQTSMYLCASSFRDRGSNQPQHFGDGTRLSIL.

The rearrangement joins TRBV5-6 to TRBJ2-1; D is possibly TRBD2 (6 bases). This CDR3 has 16 amino acids. CDR1 and CDR2 (germline): SGHDT, YYEEEE. Between the trimmed V and J ends, which lost 1 base and 0 bases, there was a span of 11 bases. The CDR3 reads CASSLYRGSSYNEQFF. CDR3 DNA: TGTGCCAGCAGCTTGTATCGGGGGAGCTCCTACAATGAGCAGTTCTTC. Full variable domain (rest looked up from reference TRBV5-6 and TRBJ2-1): DAGVTQSPTHLIKTRGQQVTLRCSPKSGHDTVSWYQQALGQGPQFIFQYYEEEERQRGNFPDRFSGHQFPNYSSELNVNALLLGDSALYLCASSLYRGSSYNEQFFGPGTRLTVL.

The chain employs TRBV5-4 and TRBJ2-1; D tentatively fits TRBD1 or TRBD2 (6 bases each). Trimming pared 3 bases from V and 4 bases from J, leaving 17 bases between. There are 16 residues in the CDR3. CDR1 and CDR2 from the germline V gene are SGHNT and YYREEE (reference sequence). As DNA, the CDR3 is TGTGCCAGCAGCTCCGCCGGGGGCCGGATTTACAATGAGCAGTTCTTC. This sequence encodes CASSSAGGRIYNEQFF.

This clone came up once. This chain joins TRBV12-5 and TRBJ2-1, with TRBD1 as a possible D gene (6 bases). From germline, CDR1 is LGHNT and CDR2 FRNRAP. The CDR3 is made up of 13 amino acids. V was pared by 6 bases and J by 7 bases, with 13 bases between. Written as DNA, the CDR3 is TGTGCTAGTGGAGCGCAGGGGATAAATGAGCAGTTCTTC. This translates into CASGAQGINEQFF.

CDR3 loop: CASSNPTSGSETQYF. In nucleotides, the CDR3 is TGTGCCAGCAGCAACCCGACTAGCGGGAGTGAGACCCAGTACTTC. This rearrangement joins TRBV7-3 to TRBJ2-5; 12 positions match TRBD2. The germline CDR1 and CDR2 sequences are SGHTA and FQGTGA. V trimming: 5 bases; J trimming: 5 bases; junction bases outside the gene matches: 6. The CDR3 length is 15 residues.

The CDR3 is CASSQEDRAGANVLTF. The CDR3 DNA is TGCGCCAGCAGCCAAGAGGACAGGGCTGGGGCCAACGTCCTGACTTTC. The rearrangement joins TRBV4-3 to TRBJ2-6, with 8 nucleotides matching TRBD1. V trimming: 0 bases; J trimming: 2 bases; junction bases outside the gene matches: 0. The CDR3 is 16 residues long. Germline lookup yields CDR1 LGHNA and CDR2 YSLEER.

The chain combines TRBV5-1 with TRBJ2-1; D is possibly TRBD2 (6 bases). The CDR3 loop spans 13 amino acids. Germline V gene data show CDR1 as SGHRS and CDR2 as YFSETQ. V lost 4 bases to trimming and J lost 12 bases, with 17 bases between them. The CDR3 loop reads CASSDISSELQFF. CDR3 in DNA: TGCGCCAGCAGCGATATCTCTAGCGAGCTGCAGTTCTTC.

This clone was seen more than once but under ten times. The chain links TRBV7-8 to TRBJ2-7, with D possibly being TRBD2 (5 bases). The germline CDR1 and CDR2 sequences are SGHVS and FQNEAQ. The V end lost 5 bases, the J end lost 0 bases, and 17 bases lay between the germline ends. The CDR3 length is 16 residues. Here the CDR3 reads CASSRRGQRDSYEQYF. CDR3 bases: TGTGCCAGCAGCAGACGCGGGCAGAGGGACTCCTACGAGCAGTACTTC.

The CDR3 nucleotides are TGTGCCACCAGCAGGGCTACCGGGACAGGGGCAAGCGAGCAGTACTTC. It encodes CATSRATGTGASEQYF. The rearrangement uses TRBV15 and TRBJ2-7; 10 positions agree with TRBD1. V lost 3 bases to trimming and J lost 6 bases; unmatched junction nucleotides: 11. Germline values: CDR1 LNHNV, CDR2 YYDKDF (reference sequence). The CDR3 covers 16 residues.

The chain employs TRBV5-5 and TRBJ1-5; possible D gene TRBD1, 5 bases. Germline lookup yields CDR1 SGHKS and CDR2 YYEKEE (reference sequence). V dropped 3 bases and J dropped 4 bases, with 14 bases sitting between them. The CDR3 runs to 15 residues. In DNA form, the CDR3 reads TGTGCCAGCAGCTCGGGGACGGCTTGGAATCAGCCCCAGCATTTT. The encoded protein is CASSSGTAWNQPQHF.